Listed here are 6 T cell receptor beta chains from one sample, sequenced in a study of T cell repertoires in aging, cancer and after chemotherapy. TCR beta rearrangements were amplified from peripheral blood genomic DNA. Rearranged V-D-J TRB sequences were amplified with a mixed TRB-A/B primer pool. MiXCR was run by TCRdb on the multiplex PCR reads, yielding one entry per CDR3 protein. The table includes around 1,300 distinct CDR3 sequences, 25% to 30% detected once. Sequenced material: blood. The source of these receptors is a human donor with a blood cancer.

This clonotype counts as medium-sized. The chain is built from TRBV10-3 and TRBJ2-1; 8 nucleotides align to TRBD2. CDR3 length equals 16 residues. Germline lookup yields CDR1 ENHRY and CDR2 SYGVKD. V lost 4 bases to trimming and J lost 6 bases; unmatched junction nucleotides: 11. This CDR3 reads CAISVPLLSGGNEQFF. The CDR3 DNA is TGTGCCATCAGTGTCCCTCTCCTAAGCGGGGGCAATGAGCAGTTCTTC.

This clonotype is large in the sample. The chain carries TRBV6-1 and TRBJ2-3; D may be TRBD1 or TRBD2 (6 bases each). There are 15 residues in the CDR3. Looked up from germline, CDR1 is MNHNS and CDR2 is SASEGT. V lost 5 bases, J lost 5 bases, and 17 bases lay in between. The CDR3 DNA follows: TGTGCCAGCAGTAACGTATGGGGGGCCGGAGATACGCAGTATTTT. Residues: CASSNVWGAGDTQYF.

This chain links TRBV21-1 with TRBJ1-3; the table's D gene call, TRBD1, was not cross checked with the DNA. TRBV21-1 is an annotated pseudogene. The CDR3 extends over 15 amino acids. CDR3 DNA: TGTGCCAGCAGCAAAGTTGGGGGGCGGTCGAACACCATATATTTT. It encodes CASSKVGGRSNTIYF.

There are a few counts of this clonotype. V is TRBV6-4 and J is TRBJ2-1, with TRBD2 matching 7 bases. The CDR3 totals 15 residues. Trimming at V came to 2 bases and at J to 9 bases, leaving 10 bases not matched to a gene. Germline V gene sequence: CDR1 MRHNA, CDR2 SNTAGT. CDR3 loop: CASSDDPGGYSEQFF. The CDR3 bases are TGTGCCAGCAGTGACGATCCCGGGGGGTATAGTGAGCAGTTCTTC.

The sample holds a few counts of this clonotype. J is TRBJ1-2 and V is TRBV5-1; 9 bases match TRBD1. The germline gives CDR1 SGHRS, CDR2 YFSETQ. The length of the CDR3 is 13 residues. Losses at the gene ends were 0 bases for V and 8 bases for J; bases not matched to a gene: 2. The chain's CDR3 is CASSLGQGEGYTF. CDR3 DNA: TGCGCCAGCAGCTTGGGACAGGGGGAAGGCTACACCTTC.

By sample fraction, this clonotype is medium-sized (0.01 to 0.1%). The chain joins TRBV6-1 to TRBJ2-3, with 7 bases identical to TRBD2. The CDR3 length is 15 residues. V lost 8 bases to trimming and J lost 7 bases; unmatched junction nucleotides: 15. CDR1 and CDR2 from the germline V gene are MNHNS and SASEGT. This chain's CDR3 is CASLLERGVRYTQYF. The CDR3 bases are TGTGCCAGCCTTCTGGAGCGGGGAGTCCGATATACGCAGTATTTT.